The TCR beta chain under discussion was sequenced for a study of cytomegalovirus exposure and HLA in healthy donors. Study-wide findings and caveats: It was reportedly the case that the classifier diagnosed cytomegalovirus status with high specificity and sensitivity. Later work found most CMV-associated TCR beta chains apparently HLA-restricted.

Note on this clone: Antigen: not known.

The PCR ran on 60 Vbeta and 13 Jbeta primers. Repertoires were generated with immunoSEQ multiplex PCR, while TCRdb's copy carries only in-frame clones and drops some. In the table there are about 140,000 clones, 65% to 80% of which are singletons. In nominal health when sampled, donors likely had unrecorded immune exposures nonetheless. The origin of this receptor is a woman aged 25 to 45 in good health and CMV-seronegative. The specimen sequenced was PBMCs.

The CDR3 loop reads CASTEDSQYNSPLHF. The CDR3 DNA sequence: TGTGCCAGCACGGAGGACAGCCAATATAATTCACCCCTCCACTTT. The chain uses TRBV2 and TRBJ1-6; D is perhaps TRBD1 (6 bases). Germline loops: CDR1 SNHLY, CDR2 FYNNEI. The CDR3 has 15 amino acids. V was cut by 7 bases and J by 4 bases, with 14 bases left in between.